Sequencing of this TCR beta chain was carried out in a study of CD8 T cells in Susac syndrome. Study outcomes and limitations: The study's TCR sequencing and HLA analysis drew on a certain number of individuals. That number was acknowledged as relatively small.

CDR3 length: 14 amino acids. V was trimmed by 5 bases and J by 6 bases, leaving 11 bases between them. Per germline, CDR1 LNHDA and CDR2 SQIVND (reference sequence). Negative isolation yielded CD4+ and CD8+ T cells, and FACS enriched TEMRA cells. With random hexamers, reverse transcription was performed on about 0.45 to 1 ug of RNA. TCRdb ran MiXCR on the immunoSEQ multiplex PCR reads and lists one entry per CDR3 protein. The sample has approximately 190,000 distinct CDR3 sequences, under 95% seen once. About this clonotype itself: Its antigen remains unidentified.

The genes are TRBV19 and TRBJ1-6; D not resolved. The TCR was taken from a human donor in good health. Sequences were obtained from CD4+ T cells from PBMCs. The chain's CDR3 is CASSPRRPNSPLHF. The DNA of the CDR3 is TGTGCCAGTAGTCCTCGGAGGCCTAATTCACCCCTCCACTTT.